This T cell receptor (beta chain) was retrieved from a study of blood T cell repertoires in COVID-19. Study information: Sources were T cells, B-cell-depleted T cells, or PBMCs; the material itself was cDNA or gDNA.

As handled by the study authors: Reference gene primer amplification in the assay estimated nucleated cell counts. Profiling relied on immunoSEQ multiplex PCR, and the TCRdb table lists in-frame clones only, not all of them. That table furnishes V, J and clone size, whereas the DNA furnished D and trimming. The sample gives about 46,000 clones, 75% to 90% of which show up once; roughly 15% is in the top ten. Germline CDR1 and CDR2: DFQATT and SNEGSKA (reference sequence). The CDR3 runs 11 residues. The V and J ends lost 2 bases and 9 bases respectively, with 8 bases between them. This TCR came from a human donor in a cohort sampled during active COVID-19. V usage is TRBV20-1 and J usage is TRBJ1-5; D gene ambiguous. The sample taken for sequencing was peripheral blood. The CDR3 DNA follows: TGCAGTGCTAGACAGGTGGGGCCCCAGCATTTT. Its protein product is CSARQVGPQHF.